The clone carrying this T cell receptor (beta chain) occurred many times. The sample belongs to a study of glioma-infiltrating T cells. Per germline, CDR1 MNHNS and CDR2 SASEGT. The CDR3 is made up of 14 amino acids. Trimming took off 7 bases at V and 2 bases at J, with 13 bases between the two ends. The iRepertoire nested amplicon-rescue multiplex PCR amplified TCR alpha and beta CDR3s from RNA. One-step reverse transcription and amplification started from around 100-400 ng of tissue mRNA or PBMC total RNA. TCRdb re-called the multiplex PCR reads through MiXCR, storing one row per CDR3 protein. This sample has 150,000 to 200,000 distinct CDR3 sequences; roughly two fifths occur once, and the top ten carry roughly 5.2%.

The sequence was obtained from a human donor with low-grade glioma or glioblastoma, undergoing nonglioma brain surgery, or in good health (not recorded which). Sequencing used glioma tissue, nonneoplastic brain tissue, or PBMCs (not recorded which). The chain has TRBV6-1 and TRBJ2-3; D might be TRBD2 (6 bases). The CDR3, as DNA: TGTGCCAGCACGAGGGGAGGCACCACAGATACGCAGTATTTT. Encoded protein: CASTRGGTTDTQYF.